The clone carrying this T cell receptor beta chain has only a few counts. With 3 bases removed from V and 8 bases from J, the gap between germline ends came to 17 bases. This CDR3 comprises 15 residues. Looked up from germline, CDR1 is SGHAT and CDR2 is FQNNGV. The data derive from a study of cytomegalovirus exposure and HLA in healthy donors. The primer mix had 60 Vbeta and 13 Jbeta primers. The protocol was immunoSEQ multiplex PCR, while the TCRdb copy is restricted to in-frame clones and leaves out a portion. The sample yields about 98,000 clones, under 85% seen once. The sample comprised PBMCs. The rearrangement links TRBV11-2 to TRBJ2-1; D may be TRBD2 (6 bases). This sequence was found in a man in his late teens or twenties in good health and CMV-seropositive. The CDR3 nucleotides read TGTGCCAGCAGCTTTAGCGGATTCCGTTTCGATGAGCAGTTCTTC. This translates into CASSFSGFRFDEQFF.